The rows below give T cell receptor beta chains drawn from one sample of a study of graft-versus-host responses after intestinal transplantation. For these TCRs, the target antigens are not known. Profiling relied on immunoSEQ multiplex PCR, and the TCRdb table lists in-frame clones only, not all of them. The table lists some 85,000 clones, around 86% of them singletons. Sequences were derived from unstimulated CD8+ T cells sorted from spleen or lymph node cells, sampled before transplant. The receptors were gathered from a human donor who was the organ donor for an intestinal transplant. The CDR3 runs from the conserved cysteine through the conserved F or W. The D gene is left open where the match is weak. Clone size is stated in some rows and not others, as once, few, many or a class when expanded.

d_gene: TRBD1; j_gene: TRBJ1-1; abundance: -; v_gene: TRBV19; len: 12; CDR3nt: TGTGCCAAGACAGGGGTGAACACTGAAGCTTTCTTT; CDR3aa: CAKTGVNTEAFF
d_gene: -; j_gene: TRBJ1-5; abundance: -; v_gene: TRBV6-5; len: 14; CDR3nt: TGTGCCAGCAGCAACCCAAATAGCAATCAGCCCCAGCATTTT; CDR3aa: CASSNPNSNQPQHF
d_gene: -; j_gene: TRBJ2-3; abundance: -; v_gene: TRBV6-5; len: 13; CDR3nt: TGTGCCACCTCGAAGGGGGGGACAGATACGCAGTATTTT; CDR3aa: CATSKGGTDTQYF
d_gene: TRBD2; j_gene: TRBJ2-7; abundance: -; v_gene: TRBV5-1; len: 14; CDR3nt: TGCGCCAGCAGCTATCTAGCGGGTGATTACGAGCAGTACTTC; CDR3aa: CASSYLAGDYEQYF
d_gene: -; j_gene: TRBJ1-6; abundance: -; v_gene: TRBV5-1; len: 17; CDR3nt: TGCGCCAGCAGCTTGCACGAGGAGTACTCCTATAATTCACCCCTCCACTTT; CDR3aa: CASSLHEEYSYNSPLHF
d_gene: -; j_gene: TRBJ2-1; abundance: -; v_gene: TRBV6-1; len: 13; CDR3nt: TGTGCCAGCAGTGGATTTTTCTACAATGAGCAGTTCTTC; CDR3aa: CASSGFFYNEQFF
d_gene: TRBD1; j_gene: TRBJ1-2; abundance: -; v_gene: TRBV19; len: 14; CDR3nt: TGTGCCAGTAGTATTCCGACAGGGAACTATGGCTACACCTTC; CDR3aa: CASSIPTGNYGYTF
d_gene: -; j_gene: TRBJ2-7; abundance: -; v_gene: TRBV4-1; len: 17; CDR3nt: TGCGCCAGCAGCCAAGATCAATCTACCGGGGGCTCCTACGAGCAGTACTTC; CDR3aa: CASSQDQSTGGSYEQYF
d_gene: -; j_gene: TRBJ1-6; abundance: -; v_gene: TRBV5-4; len: 14; CDR3nt: TGTGCCAGCAGCCCCGTGAGGGGACGTTCACCCCTCCACTTT; CDR3aa: CASSPVRGRSPLHF
d_gene: TRBD1; j_gene: TRBJ1-3; abundance: -; v_gene: TRBV9; len: 15; CDR3nt: TGTGCCAGCAGCGTGACAGGGAGCTCTGGAAACACCATATATTTT; CDR3aa: CASSVTGSSGNTIYF
d_gene: -; j_gene: TRBJ2-7; abundance: -; v_gene: TRBV13; len: 13; CDR3nt: TGTGCCAGCAGGCTCGGGGCCACCTACGAGCAGTACTTC; CDR3aa: CASRLGATYEQYF
d_gene: -; j_gene: TRBJ1-1; abundance: -; v_gene: TRBV7-9; len: 11; CDR3nt: TGTGCCAGCAGCTTTGGCACTGAAGCTTTCTTT; CDR3aa: CASSFGTEAFF
d_gene: TRBD1; j_gene: TRBJ2-7; abundance: -; v_gene: TRBV4-1; len: 14; CDR3nt: TGCGCCAGCAGCCAAGGACAGGGGGCTTACGAGCAGTACTTC; CDR3aa: CASSQGQGAYEQYF
d_gene: -; j_gene: TRBJ2-2; abundance: -; v_gene: TRBV2; len: 14; CDR3nt: TGTGCCAGCAGCCGCTCGGAGATCACCGGGGAGCTGTTTTTT; CDR3aa: CASSRSEITGELFF
d_gene: -; j_gene: TRBJ1-5; abundance: -; v_gene: TRBV28; len: 15; CDR3nt: TGTGCCAGCAGTTTCTTCGGGGGTGGGGATCAGCCCCAGCATTTT; CDR3aa: CASSFFGGGDQPQHF
d_gene: -; j_gene: TRBJ2-1; abundance: once; v_gene: TRBV9; len: 20; CDR3nt: TGTGCCAGCAGCGTAGCTACTGTCAGGGTGGCGGCAACCGGATACAATGAGCAGTTCTTC; CDR3aa: CASSVATVRVAATGYNEQFF
d_gene: -; j_gene: TRBJ1-3; abundance: -; v_gene: TRBV30; len: 15; CDR3nt: TGTGCCTGGAGGATAGGACCGACAACTGGAAACACCATATATTTT; CDR3aa: CAWRIGPTTGNTIYF
d_gene: -; j_gene: TRBJ2-7; abundance: -; v_gene: TRBV4-2; len: 15; CDR3nt: TGTGCCAGCAGCCAAGTCTGGGACGGTCCTTGGGAGCAGTACTTC; CDR3aa: CASSQVWDGPWEQYF
d_gene: -; j_gene: TRBJ1-3; abundance: -; v_gene: TRBV4-1; len: 15; CDR3nt: TGCGCCAGCAGCCAACCGCCGGTCTCTGGAAACACCATATATTTT; CDR3aa: CASSQPPVSGNTIYF
d_gene: -; j_gene: TRBJ1-6; abundance: once; v_gene: TRBV2; len: 16; CDR3nt: TGTGCCAGCAGCCCTTGGGCACCCGGGGCGGATTCACCCCTCCACTTT; CDR3aa: CASSPWAPGADSPLHF
d_gene: TRBD2; j_gene: TRBJ2-1; abundance: -; v_gene: TRBV13; len: 14; CDR3nt: TGTGCCAGCAGCTCTAGCGGGGGGGCCGGGGAGCAGTTCTTC; CDR3aa: CASSSSGGAGEQFF
d_gene: TRBD1; j_gene: TRBJ1-4; abundance: -; v_gene: TRBV4-1; len: 16; CDR3nt: TGCGCCAGCAGCCAAGAACAGGGGACAACTAATGAAAAACTGTTTTTT; CDR3aa: CASSQEQGTTNEKLFF
d_gene: -; j_gene: TRBJ2-1; abundance: few; v_gene: TRBV19; len: 15; CDR3nt: TGTGCCAGTAGTACCGGTGCCAGCTCCTACAATGAGCAGTTCTTC; CDR3aa: CASSTGASSYNEQFF
d_gene: TRBD1; j_gene: TRBJ2-7; abundance: -; v_gene: TRBV25-1; len: 15; CDR3nt: TGTGCCAGCGGGGGGTTCGGACAGGGTAGTAACGAGCAGTACTTC; CDR3aa: CASGGFGQGSNEQYF
d_gene: TRBD1; j_gene: TRBJ2-7; abundance: -; v_gene: TRBV6-1; len: 14; CDR3nt: TGTGCCAGCATTCTACGGGACAGGGGGTACGAGCAGTACTTC; CDR3aa: CASILRDRGYEQYF
d_gene: -; j_gene: TRBJ1-1; abundance: -; v_gene: TRBV28; len: 18; CDR3nt: TGTGCCAGCAGTCGTCTTACATCTGGGGGGGGCCCGAACACTGAAGCTTTCTTT; CDR3aa: CASSRLTSGGGPNTEAFF
d_gene: TRBD2; j_gene: TRBJ2-3; abundance: few; v_gene: TRBV9; len: 17; CDR3nt: TGTGCCAGCAGCGTAGATAGCGGGGCACGGTCTTGGGCTACGCAGTATTTT; CDR3aa: CASSVDSGARSWATQYF
d_gene: -; j_gene: TRBJ2-2; abundance: -; v_gene: TRBV5-4; len: 11; CDR3nt: TGTGCCGTAGGGGACACCGGGGAGCTGTTTTTT; CDR3aa: CAVGDTGELFF
d_gene: -; j_gene: TRBJ1-2; abundance: -; v_gene: TRBV2; len: 13; CDR3nt: TGTGCCAGCAGTGAATCTACGCTTGATGGCTACACCTTC; CDR3aa: CASSESTLDGYTF
d_gene: TRBD2; j_gene: TRBJ2-2; abundance: -; v_gene: TRBV27; len: 20; CDR3nt: TGTGCCAGCAGTTTTCGATCGGACCAATTTGGACTAGCGGGGTCCGGGGAGCTGTTTTTT; CDR3aa: CASSFRSDQFGLAGSGELFF
d_gene: -; j_gene: TRBJ2-5; abundance: -; v_gene: TRBV4-1; len: 16; CDR3nt: TGCGCCAGCAGCACAAGGGGGTTCGGGGGCCAAGAGACCCAGTACTTC; CDR3aa: CASSTRGFGGQETQYF
d_gene: -; j_gene: TRBJ1-1; abundance: -; v_gene: TRBV5-1; len: 15; CDR3nt: TGCGCCAGCAGCCCGGGATCGCCAGCCAACACTGAAGCTTTCTTT; CDR3aa: CASSPGSPANTEAFF
d_gene: TRBD2; j_gene: TRBJ2-1; abundance: -; v_gene: TRBV29-1; len: 13; CDR3nt: TGCAGCGCGGGGGGTTCTGTATACAATGAGCAGTTCTTC; CDR3aa: CSAGGSVYNEQFF
d_gene: TRBD1; j_gene: TRBJ2-5; abundance: -; v_gene: TRBV4-1; len: 16; CDR3nt: TGCGCCAGCAGCCAAGTAACAGGGGTCCCCCAAGAGACCCAGTACTTC; CDR3aa: CASSQVTGVPQETQYF
d_gene: -; j_gene: TRBJ2-7; abundance: -; v_gene: TRBV11-2; len: 14; CDR3nt: TGTGCCAGCAGCTACCGGGACCCACTCTACGAGCAGTACTTC; CDR3aa: CASSYRDPLYEQYF
d_gene: -; j_gene: TRBJ2-4; abundance: -; v_gene: TRBV11-2; len: 12; CDR3nt: TGTGCCAGCAGTGTCCGGGGAAACATTCAGTACTTC; CDR3aa: CASSVRGNIQYF
d_gene: -; j_gene: TRBJ1-2; abundance: once; v_gene: TRBV4-2; len: 13; CDR3nt: TGTGCCAGCAGCCAAGTAGGGACCTCAGGCTACACCTTC; CDR3aa: CASSQVGTSGYTF
d_gene: -; j_gene: TRBJ2-7; abundance: -; v_gene: TRBV19; len: 15; CDR3nt: TGTGCCAGTAGTATTGAGTCAGGGCTTACTTACGAGCAGTACTTC; CDR3aa: CASSIESGLTYEQYF
d_gene: -; j_gene: TRBJ1-1; abundance: -; v_gene: TRBV6-5; len: 14; CDR3nt: TGTGCCTGCGCAGGGTGGGGGATGAACACTGAAGCTTTCTTT; CDR3aa: CACAGWGMNTEAFF
d_gene: -; j_gene: TRBJ1-6; abundance: -; v_gene: TRBV9; len: 14; CDR3nt: TGTGCCAGCAGCTCCTACGTAAATAATTCACCCCTCCACTTT; CDR3aa: CASSSYVNNSPLHF
d_gene: -; j_gene: TRBJ1-3; abundance: once; v_gene: TRBV28; len: 23; CDR3nt: TGTGCCAGCAGTTTAGTATATCTACCTGTCCTTTTCGCCCTACCTTCCTCTGGAAACACCATATATTTT; CDR3aa: CASSLVYLPVLFALPSSGNTIYF
d_gene: TRBD1; j_gene: TRBJ2-2; abundance: -; v_gene: TRBV27; len: 13; CDR3nt: TGTGCCAGCGCCAACAGGGGCCCCGGGGAGCTGTTTTTT; CDR3aa: CASANRGPGELFF
d_gene: -; j_gene: TRBJ1-1; abundance: -; v_gene: TRBV28; len: 11; CDR3nt: TGTGCCAGCAGTTCTAATCCTGAAGCTTTCTTT; CDR3aa: CASSSNPEAFF
d_gene: -; j_gene: TRBJ1-2; abundance: -; v_gene: TRBV29-1; len: 14; CDR3nt: TGCAGCGTTGGAGGAACAGGGAAAGACTATGGCTACACCTTC; CDR3aa: CSVGGTGKDYGYTF
d_gene: -; j_gene: TRBJ2-5; abundance: -; v_gene: TRBV7-9; len: 12; CDR3nt: TGTGCCAGCAGCCCGACTCAAGAGACCCAGTACTTC; CDR3aa: CASSPTQETQYF
d_gene: -; j_gene: TRBJ2-3; abundance: -; v_gene: TRBV7-9; len: 17; CDR3nt: TGTGCCAGCACCCAGGGGTCCGCAAACAGGGGCACAGATACGCAGTATTTT; CDR3aa: CASTQGSANRGTDTQYF
d_gene: -; j_gene: TRBJ2-2; abundance: -; v_gene: TRBV5-8; len: 13; CDR3nt: TGTGCCAGCAGCTTGCGGGGACCCGGGGAGCTGTTTTTT; CDR3aa: CASSLRGPGELFF
d_gene: -; j_gene: TRBJ1-5; abundance: -; v_gene: TRBV28; len: 14; CDR3nt: TGTGCCAGCAACTCCCCGTACGGAAATCAGCCCCAGCATTTT; CDR3aa: CASNSPYGNQPQHF
d_gene: TRBD1; j_gene: TRBJ1-2; abundance: -; v_gene: TRBV28; len: 16; CDR3nt: TGTGCCAGCAGTTTGGACAGGGGGGGAGCTAACTATGGCTACACCTTC; CDR3aa: CASSLDRGGANYGYTF
d_gene: -; j_gene: TRBJ2-5; abundance: -; v_gene: TRBV18; len: 15; CDR3nt: TGTGCCAGCTCACCATTTGCGTCTCAGCAAGAGACCCAGTACTTC; CDR3aa: CASSPFASQQETQYF
d_gene: -; j_gene: TRBJ2-1; abundance: -; v_gene: TRBV10-2; len: 12; CDR3nt: TGCGCCAGCAGAGGTCTAGCCAATGAGCAGTTCTTC; CDR3aa: CASRGLANEQFF
d_gene: TRBD2; j_gene: TRBJ2-3; abundance: once; v_gene: TRBV27; len: 13; CDR3nt: TGTGCCAGCGGGGGGGAGTCCGTTTTGGCGCAGTATTTT; CDR3aa: CASGGESVLAQYF
d_gene: -; j_gene: TRBJ2-1; abundance: -; v_gene: TRBV13; len: 12; CDR3nt: TGTGCCAGCAGCCCTGATTACAATGAGCAGTTCTTC; CDR3aa: CASSPDYNEQFF